This T cell receptor (beta chain) was recovered during a study of T cell responses to AZD1222 COVID-19 vaccine. The method was immunoSEQ multiplex PCR; TCRdb's version includes in-frame clones alone and lacks a portion of them. The sample carries 100,000 to 150,000 clones, 85% to 90% recorded once. V shed 5 bases and J shed 0 bases, with 11 bases lying between them. Per the germline V gene, CDR1 is SGHRS and CDR2 is YFSETQ. The CDR3 totals 15 residues. Note on this clone: Its antigen is currently unknown.

Whole-study findings and limits: Distributed over spike, vaccine-associated CD4 TCRs predominated at 160-218 and 743-854.

The chain uses TRBV5-1 and TRBJ1-4; D unclear. This specimen was peripheral blood, taken on day 0 of AZD1222 vaccination. This receptor was identified in an adult in good health. The CDR3 sequence: CASREVAATNEKLFF. The CDR3 nucleotides read TGCGCCAGCAGAGAGGTGGCAGCAACTAATGAAAAACTGTTTTTT.